This paragraph covers one T cell receptor beta chain sequence. Clones were read by immunoSEQ multiplex PCR, and TCRdb kept only the in-frame ones, dropping some. The sample has 100,000 to 150,000 clones, less than 95% seen once. The data were taken from a study of control samples from healthy donors and cancer patients. This CDR3 has 13 residues. Trimming stripped 7 bases from V and 3 bases from J, with 10 bases between. Germline lookup yields CDR1 SNHLY and CDR2 FYNNEI. The genes are TRBV2 and TRBJ1-5; D gene ambiguous. The sequence was obtained from a man under 40 in good health. Input material: blood. CDR3 protein: CASTRRTNQPQHF. Written as DNA, the CDR3 is TGTGCCAGCACGAGGAGGACCAATCAGCCCCAGCATTTT.